This T cell receptor beta chain was sequenced for a study of Graves' ophthalmopathy and Graves' hyperthyroidism listed by TCRdb under 2018. With respect to the entire study: Peripheral blood was collected at initial diagnosis, before any treatment. To tell Graves' ophthalmopathy apart from Graves' hyperthyroidism, and to predict which patients would progress to ophthalmopathy, the study relied on TCR beta repertoire signatures. Following sample collection, hyperthyroidism patients were given methimazole at a starting dose of 30 mg daily, and ophthalmopathy patients were given high-dose intravenous methylprednisolone. The 95 to 100 discovery patients were randomly divided into training and test sets at a 7:3 ratio. To explore V-J signatures distinguishing ophthalmopathy from hyperthyroidism, a discovery set of around 97 patients (fewer than 45 ophthalmopathy, over 55 stable hyperthyroidism) was enrolled. In several hyperthyroidism patients, the T-cell repertoire of thyroid tissue was compared with the T-cell repertoire of blood. For independent validation, a separate cohort was made up of some 19 hyperthyroidism patients plus 17 patients who later progressed from hyperthyroidism to ophthalmopathy. In total, 135 blood samples were TCR-sequenced: fewer than 50 ophthalmopathy, approximately 75 hyperthyroidism and some 17 hyperthyroidism-to-ophthalmopathy patients.

Hyperthyroidism was considered stable if no progression to ophthalmopathy occurred within 18 months of follow-up. Hyperthyroidism patients were newly diagnosed, were aged 18 to 65 years, and had a disease duration under 2 months. Patients were excluded if they had other autoimmune diseases, uncontrolled infections, pregnancy or lactation. Clinical symptoms, serum thyroxine, TRAb, thyroid ultrasound and orbital computed tomography formed the basis of the diagnosis. PBMCs were isolated from about 10 ml of fresh peripheral blood by Ficoll-Paque density gradient centrifugation. Total RNA was extracted using Trizol reagent, and RNA quality was checked on an Agilent 2100 Bioanalyzer. TCR beta CDR3 regions were amplified from RNA transcripts for repertoire sequencing. A first-round RT-PCR used HTBI primers with the Qiagen OneStep RT-PCR kit, followed by a second-round multiplex PCR, size selection and purification. Sequencing of the libraries was carried out on an Illumina HiSeq2000 in paired-end mode with 100 bp reads. On the authors' methods: SOAPnuke was used to process the reads, removing any read that contained adapters or uncalled bases, had a mean Phred below 15, or lacked an exact match to the constant primer or identifier. High-quality paired reads were merged with COPE v1.2.5. Each unique nucleotide sequence was treated as a clonotype, and MiTCR v1.1 was used to align the clonotypes to the IMGT TRB V, D and J references. The analysis was limited to V-J combinations with a frequency above 0.0001, which together covered roughly 99% of the repertoires. For each V-J combination, a TCR clonal expansion and chaos score was defined as the ratio of F50 clonal expansion to chaos observed in the TCRdist matrix. Welch's t-statistics and random forest were used to narrow the features down to roughly twelve V-J combinations, which were then fed into a naive Bayes classifier. The Morisita-Horn index was used to measure how similar the thyroid and blood repertoires were. TCRdb applied fastp at Q25 and MiXCR to the public reads, then kept only in-frame beta chains. Duplicate CDR3 protein sequences are folded into a single record with the most common DNA and genes. TCRdb assigned the V and J calls; the authors' analysis was not used. The sample table lists 680,000 or so distinct CDR3 sequences, around a fifth of them with a count of one. The top ten clones comprise roughly 7.4% of the sample.

CDR1 and CDR2 (MNHEY, SVGAGI) derive from the germline V gene. There are 17 amino acids in the CDR3, from cysteine to phenylalanine inclusive. Only CDR3 DNA is held: 51 bases, read in frame from base 1. From V the trimming removes 0 bases and from J it removes 5 bases, while the gene matches leave 7 bases of the junction unaccounted for. Many counts were recorded for this clonotype. Its antigen has not been determined. Base qualities are not recorded, but no much larger clone differs from it by a single base. Findings and caveats that apply to the study as a whole: In cross-validation, the 13-signature model distinguished ophthalmopathy from stable hyperthyroidism with 85% to 90% sensitivity and about 84% specificity, and in the test set the corresponding values were approximately 80% and 68%. In validation, the model predicted ophthalmopathy progression with about 70% sensitivity and approximately 75% specificity; approximately 12 predicted patients were CT-confirmed with GO in a median of approximately 6.5 months. Most expanded thyroid clonotypes with frequency above 0.001 were also detected in blood, suggesting blood repertoires may reflect the thyroid immune response. No statistical method was used to set the sample size in advance, and the investigators knew which group each participant was assigned to.

Recombination linked TRBV6-5 to TRBJ1-5; 10 junctional bases match TRBD1. What was sequenced was peripheral blood. The TCR sequence derives from a woman between 18 and 29 years old with stable Graves' hyperthyroidism. Some clones in this sample may be carry-over from other donors' samples. Donor details come from another sample of the same person, matched by shared clones. The DNA reads TGTGCCAGCAGTTACTCGATCGGACAGGGGGTATATCAGCCCCAGCATTTT. The translation is CASSYSIGQGVYQPQHF.